The T cell receptor (beta chain) under discussion was sequenced for a study of CD8+ T cells in alopecia areata. Study observations and caveats: Scalp samples also yield sequences from resident alphabeta T cells of normal skin. Normal scalp had lower clonality than lesional scalp, with alopecia totalis/universalis lesions showing this most strongly.

With regard to this clone: Antigen specificity is unknown. One junction end does not reproduce the germline sequence, and a read error may be involved.

The CDR3 contains 12 residues. Germline V gene lookup returns CDR1 SQVTM and CDR2 ANQGSEA. Noted treatment: oral pan-JAK inhibitor, 5-10 mg twice daily. Extracted RNA was reverse transcribed into cDNA, the sequencing template. Assay: immunoSEQ multiplex PCR; the TCRdb copy retains only in-frame clones and omits some. The sample holds fewer than 200,000 clones; less than 70% are singletons and the top ten take 12% to 15%. The source of this sequence is a human donor with alopecia areata. The specimen comprised CD4+ T cells sorted from blood, sampled at week 24, from a patient treated with tofacitinib. The V gene is TRBV29-1, the J gene TRBJ1-2; D is ambiguous. The CDR3 spells CGVEDLRSGYTF. CDR3 DNA sequence: TGCGGCGTTGAAGATCTTCGTAGTGGCTACACCTTC.